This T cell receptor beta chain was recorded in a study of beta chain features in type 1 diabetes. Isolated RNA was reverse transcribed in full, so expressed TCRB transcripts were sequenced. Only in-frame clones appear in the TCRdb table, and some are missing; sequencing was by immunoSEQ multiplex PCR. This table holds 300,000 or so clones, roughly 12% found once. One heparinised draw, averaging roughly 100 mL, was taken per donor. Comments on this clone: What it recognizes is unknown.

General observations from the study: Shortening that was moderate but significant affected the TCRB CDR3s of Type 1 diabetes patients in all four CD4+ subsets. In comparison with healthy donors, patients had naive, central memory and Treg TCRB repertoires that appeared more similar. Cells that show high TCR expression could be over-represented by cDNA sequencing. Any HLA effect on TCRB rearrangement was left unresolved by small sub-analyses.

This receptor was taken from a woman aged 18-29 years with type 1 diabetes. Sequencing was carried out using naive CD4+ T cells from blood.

DNA of the CDR3: TGTGCCAGCAGTCGGAAAAGGACAGGGGGGGGTGGCTACACCTTC. Its translation is CASSRKRTGGGGYTF. The V gene is TRBV6-5, the J gene TRBJ1-2; 10 nucleotides line up with TRBD1. V was pared by 5 bases and J by 7 bases, with 10 bases of the junction left unmatched. Germline CDR1 is MNHEY and CDR2 is SVGAGI. The length of the CDR3 is 15 residues.